This T cell receptor (beta chain) was sequenced during a study of blood T cell repertoires in COVID-19. Overall study: Sites across the United States, Italy and Spain contributed samples from acute and convalescent COVID-19. PBMCs, B-cell-depleted T cells, or T cells were the source of the cDNA or gDNA that made up the material.

Per the study methods: Counts of nucleated cells, estimated from reference gene primer amplification, were obtained. This table comes from immunoSEQ multiplex PCR, and its TCRdb copy is limited to in-frame clones, with some not included. That table supplies the V and J calls and clone size; D and trimming were determined from the DNA. Among 130,000 to 150,000 clones, about 80% were seen once, and the ten largest hold roughly 3%. In this sample, this clone turned up once. Germline and junction disagree at one end, which may indicate a read error. In germline, CDR1 is SGHRS, CDR2 YFSETQ. The CDR3 is made up of 14 amino acids.

This sequence was found in a woman older than 75 with acute or convalescent COVID-19. The chain uses TRBV5-1 and TRBJ2-2, with D uncertain. Specimen: peripheral blood. The CDR3 protein is CASTLNKNTGELFF. In DNA form, the CDR3 reads TGCGCCAGCACCTTGAACAAGAACACCGGGGAGCTGTTTTTT.